This T cell receptor (beta chain) is from a study of tumor-infiltrating lymphocytes in primary liver carcinoma. Making TCR beta cDNA involved approximately 520 ng total RNA and a constant-region primer. Each TCR beta library was derived from three nested multiplex PCR rounds that employed slightly modified ARM-PCR. PCR rounds one and two used TRBV1-TRBV30 forward primers with a C-beta reverse primer for around 9 cycles each. TCRdb re-derived calls from the multiplex PCR reads in MiXCR, one entry per CDR3 protein. The table has approximately 300,000 distinct CDR3 sequences, 65% seen once; the top ten hold roughly 8.6%. This clonotype showed up many times. Unsorted whole blood supplied the RNA, and germline DNA was extracted too. CDR1 and CDR2 from the germline V gene are SGHAT and FQNNGV. After removal of 1 base from V and 1 base from J, the junction contained 3 bases not matched to a gene. CDR3 size: 16 residues.

The receptor was derived from a man aged 35 to 55 with primary liver carcinoma and hepatitis B virus infection. The sample taken for sequencing was peripheral blood. The rearrangement links TRBV11-2 to TRBJ2-1; TRBD2 matches at 8 bases. The CDR3, as DNA: TGTGCCAGCAGCTTAGGGGGGACTAGTTCCTACAATGAGCAGTTCTTC. Translated: CASSLGGTSSYNEQFF. Using reference TRBV11-2 and TRBJ2-1 for the parts outside the CDR3, the full variable domain is EAGVAQSPRYKIIEKRQSVAFWCNPISGHATLYWYQQILGQGPKLLIQFQNNGVVDDSQLPKDRFSAERLKGVDSTLKIQPAKLEDSAVYLCASSLGGTSSYNEQFFGPGTRLTVL.